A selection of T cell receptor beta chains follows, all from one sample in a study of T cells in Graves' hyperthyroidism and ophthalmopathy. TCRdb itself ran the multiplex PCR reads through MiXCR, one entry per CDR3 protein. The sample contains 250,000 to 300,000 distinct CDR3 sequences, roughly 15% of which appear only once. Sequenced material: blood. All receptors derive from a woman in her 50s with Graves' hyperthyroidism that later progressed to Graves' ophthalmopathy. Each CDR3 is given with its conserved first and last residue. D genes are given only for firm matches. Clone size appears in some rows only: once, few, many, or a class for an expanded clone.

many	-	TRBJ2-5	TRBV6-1	CASSQDPGSETQYF	TGTGCCAGCAGTCAAGATCCAGGGTCCGAGACCCAGTACTTC
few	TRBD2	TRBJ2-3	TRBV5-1	CASSDNPAGTADTQYF	TGCGCCAGCAGCGACAACCCAGCGGGAACGGCAGATACGCAGTATTTT
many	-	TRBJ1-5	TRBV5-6	CASSLGGRRSGQPQHF	TGTGCCAGCAGCTTGGGGGGGCGGCGATCCGGTCAGCCCCAGCATTTT
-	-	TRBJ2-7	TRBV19	CASLDSSYEQYF	TGTGCCAGTTTGGACAGCTCCTACGAGCAGTACTTC
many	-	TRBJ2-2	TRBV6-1	CASSSFNTGELFF	TGTGCCAGCAGCTCATTCAACACCGGGGAGCTGTTTTTT
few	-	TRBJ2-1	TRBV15	CATSSGNYNEQFF	TGTGCCACCAGCAGCGGAAACTACAATGAGCAGTTCTTC
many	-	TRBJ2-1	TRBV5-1	CASPTPGLYNEQFF	TGCGCCAGCCCGACCCCCGGGCTTTACAATGAGCAGTTCTTC
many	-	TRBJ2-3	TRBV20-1	CSAVAGGPATDTQYF	TGCAGTGCGGTGGCCGGCGGTCCTGCCACAGATACGCAGTATTTT
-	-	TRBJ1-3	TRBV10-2	CASRRISHSGNTIYF	TGCGCCAGCAGGCGTATCAGCCATTCTGGAAACACCATATATTTT
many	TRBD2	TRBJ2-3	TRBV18	CASSLYSGTSTDTQYF	TGTGCCAGCTCACTATATAGCGGGACTAGCACAGATACGCAGTATTTT
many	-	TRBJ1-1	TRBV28	CASSRTRGAFF	TGTGCCAGCAGCCGCACCCGGGGAGCTTTCTTT
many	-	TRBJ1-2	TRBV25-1	CASSGIIPNPDSANYGYTF	TGTGCCAGCAGTGGCATAATTCCTAACCCGGACAGCGCTAACTATGGCTACACCTTC